The clone carrying this T cell receptor (beta chain) was counted a single time. In the original workflow: Nucleated cell number was recorded as an estimate derived from reference gene primer amplification. Method: immunoSEQ multiplex PCR; TCRdb's copy keeps in-frame clones and lacks some. V, J and clone size reflect that table, while D and trimming were determined from the DNA. Of roughly 500,000 clones listed, approximately 85% are singletons. This entry is derived from a study of blood T cell repertoires in COVID-19. With V trimmed by 5 bases and J by 5 bases, 13 bases remained unmatched. Germline CDR1 and CDR2: KGHDR and SFDVKD. This CDR3 is 16 amino acids long.

This clonotype was obtained from a human donor in a cohort sampled during active COVID-19. The chain couples TRBV24-1 to TRBJ2-5, with 7 nucleotides matching TRBD2. Sequencing was done on a sample of peripheral blood. CDR3 sequence: CATSAIASGGRETQYF. CDR3 coding DNA: TGTGCCACCAGTGCTATAGCTAGCGGAGGGCGGGAGACCCAGTACTTC.